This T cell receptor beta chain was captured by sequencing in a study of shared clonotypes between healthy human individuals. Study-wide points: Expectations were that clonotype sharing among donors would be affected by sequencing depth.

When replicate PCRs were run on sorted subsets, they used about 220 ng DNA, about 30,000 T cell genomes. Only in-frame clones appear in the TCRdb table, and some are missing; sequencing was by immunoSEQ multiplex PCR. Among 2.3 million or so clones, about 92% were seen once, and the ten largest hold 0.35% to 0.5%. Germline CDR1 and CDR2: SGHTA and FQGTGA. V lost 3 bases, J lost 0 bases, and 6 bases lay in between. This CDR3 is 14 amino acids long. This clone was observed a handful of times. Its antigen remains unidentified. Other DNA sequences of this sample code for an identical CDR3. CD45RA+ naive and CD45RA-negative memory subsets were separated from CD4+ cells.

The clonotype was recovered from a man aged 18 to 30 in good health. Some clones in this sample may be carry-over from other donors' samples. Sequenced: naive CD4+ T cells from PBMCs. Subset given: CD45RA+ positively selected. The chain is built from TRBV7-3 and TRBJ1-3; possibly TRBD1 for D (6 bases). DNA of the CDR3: TGTGCCAGCAGCTTGACAGGCTCTGGAAACACCATATATTTT. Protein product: CASSLTGSGNTIYF. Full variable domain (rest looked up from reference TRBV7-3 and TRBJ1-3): GAGVSQTPSNKVTEKGKYVELRCDPISGHTALYWYRQSLGQGPEFLIYFQGTGAADDSGLPNDRFFAVRPEGSVSTLKIQRTERGDSAVYLCASSLTGSGNTIYFGEGSWLTVV.